This T cell receptor beta chain was captured in a study of blood T cell repertoires in COVID-19. Study in general: Whether acute or convalescent, the COVID-19 samples came from the United States, Italy and Spain.

Some clones are missing from TCRdb's copy, which holds only in-frame ones; the method was immunoSEQ multiplex PCR. The sample includes over 200,000 clones, more than 80% seen only once; the top ten take about 2%. Cohort allocation depended upon clinical history that participants reported. The CDR3 runs 15 residues. Looked up from germline, CDR1 is SGHTS and CDR2 is YDEGEE. Germline trimming cut 4 bases from V and 3 bases from J; bases unmatched to any gene: 4. The chain uses TRBV5-8 and TRBJ1-6, with TRBD1 identical over 7 bases. The TCR sequence derives from a man between 60 and 75 years old who had recovered from COVID-19. The source material was PBMCs or T cells enriched from blood (not recorded which). CDR3 region: CASSKTGLYNSPLHF. The CDR3 bases are TGTGCCAGCAGCAAGACAGGGCTCTATAATTCACCCCTCCACTTT.